The text below deals with one T cell receptor beta chain. Trimming removed 5 bases from V and 9 bases from J; junction bases left unmatched: 9. CDR3 length: 16 amino acids. Looked up from germline, CDR1 is LNHDA and CDR2 is SQIVND (reference sequence). This table comes from immunoSEQ multiplex PCR, and its TCRdb copy is limited to in-frame clones, with some not included. The sample carries approximately 72,000 clones, approximately 85% recorded once. The sample belongs to a study of blood T cell repertoires in COVID-19. This receptor was identified in a woman of 80 years or more with active or convalescent COVID-19. The chain couples TRBV19 to TRBJ1-6, with 11 bases aligning to TRBD1. The sample consisted of peripheral blood. Written as DNA, the CDR3 is TGTGCCAGTAGTTCCCCGGACAGGGGGCTGGCTTCACCCCTCCACTTT. Protein product: CASSSPDRGLASPLHF.